A single sample gave rise to the 30 T cell receptor beta chains below, sequenced in a study of OX40 agonist ivuxolimab in advanced cancers. Clones were read by immunoSEQ multiplex PCR, and TCRdb kept only the in-frame ones, dropping some. Seen here are some 100,000 clones, approximately 81% observed once, and the top ten hold 1% to 1.3%. This material consisted of CD4+ or CD8+ T cells sorted from blood, taken in a trial of the OX40 agonist ivuxolimab. The receptors come from an adult with an advanced solid tumor such as melanoma, head and neck, liver or kidney cancer.

This clone was observed a few times. V usage is TRBV7-2 and J usage is TRBJ1-3; D is uncertain. This CDR3 has 12 amino acids. Trimming removed 8 bases at V and 4 bases at J, with 9 bases between. CDR1 is SGHTA and CDR2 is FQGNSA in the germline V gene. The CDR3 loop is CASAREGNTIYF. In DNA form, the CDR3 reads TGTGCCAGCGCAAGGGAAGGAAACACCATATATTTT.

Concerning this clone: Other DNA sequences in the sample encode the same CDR3. V gene TRBV12-5 combines with J gene TRBJ2-5; D is perhaps TRBD2 (5 bases). V was clipped by 5 bases and J by 2 bases, with 9 bases between them. CDR3 length: 13 amino acids. Germline-derived CDR1 and CDR2 are LGHNT and FRNRAP. The CDR3 reads CASGPSGQETQYF. The CDR3 DNA reads as TGTGCTAGTGGTCCCTCGGGGCAAGAGACCCAGTACTTC.

V is TRBV9 and J is TRBJ2-1, with 13 positions matching TRBD2. CDR3 length: 16 amino acids. The germline V gene has CDR1 SGDLS and CDR2 YYNGEE. V gave up 3 bases and J gave up 6 bases; unmatched junction bases: 6. The CDR3 bases are TGTGCCAGCAGCGCAGGTGGACTAGCGGGGGCCAATGAGCAGTTCTTC. Its translation is CASSAGGLAGANEQFF. The full variable domain, its missing parts supplied by reference TRBV9 and TRBJ2-1, is DSGVTQTPKHLITATGQRVTLRCSPRSGDLSVYWYQQSLDQGLQFLIQYYNGEERAKGNILERFSAQQFPDLHSELNLSSLELGDSALYFCASSAGGLAGANEQFFGPGTRLTVL.

The V gene is TRBV15, the J gene TRBJ1-6; D unclear. With 10 bases removed from V and 7 bases from J, the gap between germline ends came to 17 bases. The CDR3 runs 14 residues. Per the germline V gene, CDR1 is LNHNV and CDR2 is YYDKDF (reference sequence). CDR3 nucleotide sequence: TGTGCCATCAAGCACGGGGAGGTAAATTCACCCCTCCACTTT. Translated, it gives CAIKHGEVNSPLHF.

The gene calls are TRBV19 and TRBJ2-2; weak D call: TRBD2 (6 bases). This CDR3 is 15 amino acids long. CDR1 is LNHDA and CDR2 is SQIVND in the germline V gene (reference sequence). Deletions cut 2 bases from V and 2 bases from J, with 9 bases between. The chain's CDR3 is CASSIQEGNTGELFF. CDR3 DNA: TGTGCCAGTAGTATACAGGAGGGTAACACCGGGGAGCTGTTTTTT.

The chain couples TRBV15 to TRBJ2-7; weak D call: TRBD1 (6 bases). The CDR3 consists of 14 residues. Germline V gives CDR1 LNHNV, CDR2 YYDKDF (reference sequence). V lost 0 bases and J 1 base, leaving 7 bases between the germline ends. The CDR3 nucleotides read TGTGCCACCAGCAGAGACAGGGGATCCTACGAGCAGTACGTC. Its protein product is CATSRDRGSYEQYV.

The CDR3 region is CASTPAGEDTQYF. In nucleotides, the CDR3 is TGTGCCAGCACCCCGGCGGGGGAAGATACGCAGTATTTT. V and J are TRBV28 and TRBJ2-3; 7 bases map to TRBD2. The CDR3 spans 13 residues. The V and J ends lost 7 bases and 5 bases, in that order; junction bases with no gene match: 6. Germline CDR1 MDHEN, CDR2 SYDVKM.

The chain uses TRBV27 and TRBJ2-3; 12 bases match TRBD1. CDR1 and CDR2 (germline): MNHEY, SMNVEV (reference sequence). Losses at the gene ends were 6 bases for V and 5 bases for J; bases not matched to a gene: 9. The CDR3 extends over 16 amino acids. CDR3 in DNA: TGTGCCAGCAGCCCTAGGGGGACAGGGGGCGAAGATACGCAGTATTTT. Translated: CASSPRGTGGEDTQYF.

This chain links TRBV4-1 with TRBJ1-6, with D hard to call. V lost 0 bases to trimming and J lost 3 bases, with 15 bases between them. CDR3 size: 18 residues. Germline values: CDR1 MGHRA, CDR2 YSYEKL. This chain's CDR3 is CASSQDVSRPSYNSPLHF. DNA for the CDR3: TGCGCCAGCAGCCAAGATGTGTCCAGACCGAGCTATAATTCACCCCTCCACTTT.

This chain uses TRBV7-9 with TRBJ1-6; no firm D call. This CDR3 has 16 residues. Germline CDR1 and CDR2: SEHNR and FQNEAQ (reference sequence). V lost 1 base to trimming and J lost 2 bases, with 9 bases between them. The CDR3 here is CASSLESLAYNSPLHF. For the CDR3, the DNA is TGTGCCAGCAGCTTAGAATCCTTAGCCTATAATTCACCCCTCCACTTT.

The chain combines TRBV5-6 with TRBJ2-4; 8 bases line up with TRBD1. Trimming at V came to 2 bases and at J to 0 bases, leaving 10 bases not matched to a gene. The CDR3 covers 18 residues. Germline loops: CDR1 SGHDT, CDR2 YYEEEE. The CDR3 nucleotides read TGTGCCAGCAGCTTCCCAACGGACAGGGCAAAAGCCAAAAACATTCAGTACTTC. Protein: CASSFPTDRAKAKNIQYF. Drawing the rest from reference TRBV5-6 and TRBJ2-4, the complete variable domain is DAGVTQSPTHLIKTRGQQVTLRCSPKSGHDTVSWYQQALGQGPQFIFQYYEEEERQRGNFPDRFSGHQFPNYSSELNVNALLLGDSALYLCASSFPTDRAKAKNIQYFGAGTRLSVL.

The V and J genes are TRBV11-2 and TRBJ2-7; the D gene is possibly TRBD1 (6 bases). The V end was cut by 5 bases, the J end by 11 bases, with 22 bases between. The CDR3 has 14 residues. Germline CDR1 is SGHAT and CDR2 is FQNNGV. The DNA for the CDR3 is TGTGCCAGCAGCATACGGCCGGGACACGCCGGGGAGTACTTC. This encodes CASSIRPGHAGEYF. Complete variable domain (other parts from reference TRBV11-2 and TRBJ2-7): EAGVAQSPRYKIIEKRQSVAFWCNPISGHATLYWYQQILGQGPKLLIQFQNNGVVDDSQLPKDRFSAERLKGVDSTLKIQPAKLEDSAVYLCASSIRPGHAGEYFGPGTRLTVT.

V is TRBV10-1 and J is TRBJ2-5, with TRBD2 matching over 10 bases. The CDR3 is made up of 15 amino acids. Germline V gene lookup returns CDR1 WNHNN and CDR2 SYGVQD (reference sequence). The V segment lost 8 bases and the J segment 4 bases; nucleotides outside the gene matches: 10. CDR3 region: CASVLSGGPRETQYF. The CDR3 coding sequence is TGCGCCAGCGTGCTTAGCGGGGGGCCGCGAGAGACCCAGTACTTC.

The chain combines TRBV7-9 with TRBJ2-5; 11 nucleotides agree with TRBD2. The germline CDR1 and CDR2 sequences are SEHNR and FQNEAQ (reference sequence). The trim removed 2 bases at V and 5 bases at J, leaving 10 bases unmatched. This CDR3 spans 17 amino acids. CDR3 sequence reads: CASSLSVSGGARETQYF. Written as DNA, the CDR3 is TGTGCCAGCAGCTTATCAGTTAGCGGGGGGGCCCGGGAGACCCAGTACTTC.

CDR3 nucleotide sequence: TGTGCCAGGCTACAAGGCAATATATGGTTTTGCTACACCTTC. Protein: CARLQGNIWFCYTF. This sequence joins TRBV6-7 and TRBJ1-2; no definite D call. TRBV6-7 is an open reading frame whose function is uncertain. Trimming took 9 bases from V and 9 from J, leaving 23 bases between them. This CDR3 spans 14 amino acids.

There are many counts of this clone. The chain carries TRBV25-1 and TRBJ2-7; TRBD2 agrees at 9 bases. The CDR3 sequence is 13 residues long. The ends lost 7 bases at V and 7 bases at J; junction bases unmatched: 8. CDR1 and CDR2 from the germline V gene are MGHDK and SYGVNS. The CDR3 region has the DNA TGTGCCAGCAAAGAAGGGCTAGCGGGAGAGCAGTACTTC. Translating it yields CASKEGLAGEQYF.

The chain joins TRBV9 to TRBJ2-1; D is unresolved. V shed 3 bases and J shed 0 bases, with 7 bases lying between them. The CDR3 length is 14 residues. Per germline, CDR1 SGDLS and CDR2 YYNGEE. The CDR3 region has the DNA TGTGCCAGCAGCGCAGGAAGCTCCTACAATGAGCAGTTCTTC. Protein: CASSAGSSYNEQFF.

CDR3 in DNA: TGTGCCAGCAGCGGGGGACTAGCGGGCGGCCCAGATACGCAGTATTTT. Translating it yields CASSGGLAGGPDTQYF. V gene TRBV11-3 combines with J gene TRBJ2-3; 12 bases agree with TRBD2. V lost 5 bases to trimming and J lost 4 bases; unmatched junction nucleotides: 7. Germline V gene lookup returns CDR1 SGHNT and CDR2 YENEEA. The length of the CDR3 is 16 residues.

The count of this clone is one. The chain has TRBV5-4 and TRBJ2-7; 7 nucleotides agree with TRBD2. Germline trimming cut 7 bases from V and 0 bases from J; bases unmatched to any gene: 7. This CDR3 is built from 14 residues. Germline CDR1 SGHNT, CDR2 YYREEE (reference sequence). CDR3: CASGRGPSSYEQYV. The CDR3 DNA follows: TGTGCCAGCGGGAGGGGCCCTAGCTCCTACGAGCAGTACGTC.

V gene TRBV4-1 combines with J gene TRBJ2-7, with D possibly being TRBD1 (6 bases). Germline loops: CDR1 MGHRA, CDR2 YSYEKL. The CDR3 spans 15 residues. V lost 4 bases, J lost 2 bases, and 15 bases lay in between. Here the CDR3 reads CASSRTDSPPYEQYV. The CDR3 region has the DNA TGCGCCAGCAGCCGTACGGACAGTCCCCCCTACGAGCAGTACGTC.

The chain combines TRBV6-5 with TRBJ1-5; tentatively, D is TRBD1 (5 bases). Germline V lookup: CDR1 MNHEY, CDR2 SVGAGI. The CDR3 spans 15 residues. V lost 6 bases to trimming and J lost 3 bases, with 15 bases between them. CDR3 nucleotide sequence: TGTGCCAGCAGACGCCTCGAGGGGAACAATCAGCCCCAGCATTTT. It codes for CASRRLEGNNQPQHF.

The chain employs TRBV2 and TRBJ1-1; 10 bases are a match to TRBD1. Trimming removed 7 bases from V and 0 bases from J; junction bases left unmatched: 11. The CDR3 covers 17 residues. Germline assignment: CDR1 SNHLY and CDR2 FYNNEI. CDR3 in DNA: TGTGCCAGCACCACAGACAGGGGGCGGCCGTTGAACACTGAAGCTTTCTTT. This codes for CASTTDRGRPLNTEAFF.

The J gene is TRBJ1-2, the V gene TRBV7-2; the D is unclear. Germline CDR1 reads SGHTA; CDR2 reads FQGNSA. CDR3 size: 12 residues. V was trimmed by 1 base and J by 7 bases, leaving 7 bases between them. The CDR3 is CASSLELRGYTF. The CDR3 DNA follows: TGTGCCAGCAGCTTAGAACTCCGTGGCTACACCTTC.

The rearrangement uses TRBV6-1 and TRBJ2-3; D is unresolved. CDR1 is MNHNS, CDR2 SASEGT, per germline. V lost 5 bases and J 0 bases, leaving 3 bases between the germline ends. This CDR3 comprises 12 residues. The CDR3, as DNA: TGTGCCAGCAGTTTTAGCACAGATACGCAGTATTTT. Translation gives CASSFSTDTQYF.

The gene calls are TRBV6-6 and TRBJ1-2; no firm D call. CDR3 length: 11 residues. CDR1 MNHNY and CDR2 SVGAGI come from the germline V gene (reference sequence). V dropped 8 bases and J dropped 5 bases, with 9 bases sitting between them. As DNA, the CDR3 is TGTGCCAGCGGTAGTCAATATGGCTACACCTTC. Amino acid sequence: CASGSQYGYTF.

The CDR3 spells CASTRDSGGYTF. CDR3 coding DNA: TGTGCCAGCACCCGGGACAGCGGGGGCTACACCTTC. V is TRBV9 and J is TRBJ1-2; TRBD1 matches at 7 bases. The CDR3 extends over 12 amino acids. V lost 6 bases to trimming and J lost 8 bases; unmatched junction nucleotides: 7. Germline CDR1 is SGDLS and CDR2 is YYNGEE.

There are a few counts of this clone. The rearrangement links TRBV10-2 to TRBJ2-6, with 7 bases that match TRBD1. V lost 8 bases, J lost 0 bases, and 4 bases stayed unmatched. This CDR3 has 15 amino acids. Germline CDR1 reads WSHSY; CDR2 reads SAAADI. The CDR3 region is CASGTDRSGANVLTF. In nucleotides, the CDR3 is TGCGCCAGCGGGACAGACCGCTCTGGGGCCAACGTCCTGACTTTC.

This clone was detected a few times. The V call is TRBV6-1, the J call TRBJ1-1, with D possibly TRBD1 on 5 matching bases. Germline V gene lookup returns CDR1 MNHNS and CDR2 SASEGT. This CDR3 has 11 amino acids. Trimming cost V 10 bases and J 1 base, with 7 bases left between them. The CDR3: CAIQGNTEAFF. CDR3 nucleotides: TGTGCCATTCAGGGGAACACTGAAGCTTTCTTT.

V is TRBV7-8 and J is TRBJ1-1; 7 bases align to TRBD1. Germline-derived CDR1 and CDR2 are SGHVS and FQNEAQ. CDR3 length: 18 amino acids. Trimming removed 5 bases from V and 1 base from J; junction bases left unmatched: 16. The CDR3 sequence: CASSPNRQGLAANTEAFF. In DNA form, the CDR3 reads TGTGCCAGCAGCCCCAATCGACAGGGACTCGCCGCGAACACTGAAGCTTTCTTT.

V gene TRBV11-3 combines with J gene TRBJ1-4; D is undetermined. The CDR3 is 16 amino acids. Per the germline V gene, CDR1 is SGHNT and CDR2 is YENEEA. V dropped 5 bases and J dropped 4 bases, with 17 bases sitting between them. This CDR3 reads CASSPWFTDDNEKLFF. In DNA, the CDR3 is TGTGCCAGCAGCCCATGGTTTACCGACGATAATGAAAAACTGTTTTTT.